This T cell receptor (beta chain) was sequenced in a study of graft-versus-host responses after intestinal transplantation. Assay: immunoSEQ multiplex PCR; the TCRdb copy retains only in-frame clones and omits some. The sample has 40,000 or so clones, 85% to 95% seen once. Notes on this clone: Its antigen remains unknown.

Findings of the study overall: Circulating GvH clone levels at their peak were associated with HvG declines (early post-transplant).

Source: unstimulated CD8+ T cells sorted from spleen or lymph node cells, taken before transplant. This clonotype originated in a human donor who was the organ donor for an intestinal transplant.

The CDR3 spells CASSLGQASNSPLHF. The DNA for the CDR3 is TGTGCCAGCAGCTTGGGACAGGCGTCTAATTCACCCCTCCACTTT. The chain uses TRBV5-5 and TRBJ1-6, with D possibly matching TRBD1 (6 bases). Germline values: CDR1 SGHKS, CDR2 YYEKEE (reference sequence). V was clipped by 0 bases and J by 6 bases, with 10 bases between them. This CDR3 spans 15 amino acids.